The 13 T cell receptor beta chains given below trace back to one sample, sequenced in a study of T cells in tuberculosis. Clones were sequenced by immunoSEQ multiplex PCR, and TCRdb holds only the in-frame ones, with some missing. The sample yields about 34,000 clones, just over 90% seen once. Sequenced: PBMCs. Receptors originate from a donor aged 10 to 29 with latent tuberculosis or without tuberculosis infection.

J is TRBJ1-2 and V is TRBV7-8; 8 bases fit TRBD1. CDR1 and CDR2 (germline): SGHVS, FQNEAQ. The ends lost 3 bases at V and 3 bases at J; junction bases unmatched: 12. The CDR3 covers 17 residues. The CDR3 spells CASSLDRAESPDYGYTF. The CDR3 DNA reads TGTGCCAGCAGCTTGGACAGGGCCGAGTCCCCCGACTATGGCTACACCTTC.

The V and J genes are TRBV4-1 and TRBJ2-7; the match to TRBD1 covers 10 bases. Trimming removed 3 bases from V and 2 bases from J; junction bases left unmatched: 10. In germline, CDR1 is MGHRA, CDR2 YSYEKL. This CDR3 comprises 17 residues. The CDR3, as DNA: TGCGCCAGCAGCCATAGGGGCACCGGGACAGGGGCCTACGAGCAGTACTTC. Translating gives CASSHRGTGTGAYEQYF.

The chain couples TRBV7-8 to TRBJ1-5; TRBD1 agrees at 10 bases. J lost 4 bases, V lost 3 bases, and 0 bases had no gene match. From germline, CDR1 is SGHVS and CDR2 FQNEAQ. The CDR3 totals 14 residues. CDR3 nucleotides: TGTGCCAGCAGCTTGGGACAGGGGAATCAGCCCCAGCATTTT. Its translation is CASSLGQGNQPQHF. Full variable domain (missing parts from reference TRBV7-8 and TRBJ1-5): GAGVSQSPRYKVAKRGQDVALRCDPISGHVSLFWYQQALGQGPEFLTYFQNEAQLDKSGLPSDRFFAERPEGSVSTLKIQRTQQEDSAVYLCASSLGQGNQPQHFGDGTRLSIL.

V gene TRBV27 combines with J gene TRBJ2-3; weak D call: TRBD1 (5 bases). Germline CDR1 MNHEY, CDR2 SMNVEV (reference sequence). The CDR3 has 14 residues. Deletions cut 6 bases from V and 3 bases from J, with 13 bases between. This CDR3 reads CASRRPRTTDTQYF. DNA for the CDR3: TGTGCCAGCAGACGCCCACGGACAACAGATACGCAGTATTTT.

This chain joins TRBV11-2 and TRBJ2-2, with D possibly matching TRBD2 (5 bases). V lost 7 bases to trimming and J lost 6 bases, with 27 bases between them. The germline V gene encodes CDR1 SGHAT and CDR2 FQNNGV. This CDR3 spans 18 amino acids. CDR3 bases: TGTGCCAGCACCGAAAGTCTCTCGGGTGGGGAGATCGCCGGGGAGCTGTTTTTT. Translating gives CASTESLSGGEIAGELFF.

The chain combines TRBV28 with TRBJ2-1, with TRBD2 matching over 7 bases. The CDR3 has 20 amino acids. With 6 bases clipped from V and 0 bases from J, the junction kept 20 bases outside the gene matches. CDR1 is MDHEN, CDR2 SYDVKM, per germline. CDR3 protein: CASSHYRSGPSGSSYNEQFF. In nucleotides, the CDR3 is TGTGCCAGCAGCCACTATCGTAGCGGGCCGAGTGGTAGCTCCTACAATGAGCAGTTCTTC.

The gene calls are TRBV6-1 and TRBJ1-2; D possibly corresponds to TRBD1 (6 bases). Germline CDR1 is MNHNS and CDR2 is SASEGT. The CDR3 is made up of 15 amino acids. V was pared by 3 bases and J by 2 bases, with 13 bases between. The chain's CDR3 is CASSDGAGVNYGYTF. The CDR3 DNA is TGTGCCAGCAGTGATGGAGCAGGGGTCAACTATGGCTACACCTTC.

V usage is TRBV4-2 and J usage is TRBJ2-7, with 16 nucleotides matching TRBD2. J lost 0 bases, V lost 0 bases, and 8 bases had no gene match. The CDR3 has 20 residues. Germline-derived CDR1 and CDR2 are LGHNA and YNFKEQ. CDR3 DNA: TGTGCCAGCAGCCAAGATGGGACTAGCGGGAGGGTCCTGCGCTCCTACGAGCAGTACTTC. Amino acid sequence: CASSQDGTSGRVLRSYEQYF.

The rearrangement links TRBV7-2 to TRBJ2-7; the D gene is possibly TRBD2 (5 bases). The V and J ends lost 1 base and 0 bases respectively, with 10 bases between them. The CDR3 is 15 residues long. From germline, CDR1 is SGHTA and CDR2 FQGNSA. The CDR3 nucleotides are TGTGCCAGCAGCTTAGGGAACGGGGTCTCCTACGAGCAGTACTTC. Amino acids: CASSLGNGVSYEQYF.

A few counts support this clone. CDR3 in amino acids: CASNFPAGEVRNEQYF. CDR3 sequence (DNA): TGTGCCAGCAATTTCCCAGCGGGGGAAGTAAGGAACGAGCAGTACTTC. The chain links TRBV28 to TRBJ2-7, with TRBD2 matching 8 bases. In germline, CDR1 is MDHEN, CDR2 SYDVKM. Trimming removed 7 bases from V and 5 bases from J; junction bases left unmatched: 16. CDR3 length equals 16 residues.

The V call is TRBV7-6, the J call TRBJ2-5, with 7 nucleotides matching TRBD1. After removal of 2 bases from V and 4 bases from J, the junction contained 10 bases not matched to a gene. Germline V CDR1 and CDR2: SGHVS, FNYEAQ. The CDR3 sequence is 16 residues long. CDR3 amino acids: CASSLTGVSLGETQYF. The CDR3 DNA is TGTGCCAGCAGCTTAACAGGGGTTAGTTTAGGAGAGACCCAGTACTTC.

The chain couples TRBV29-1 to TRBJ2-3, with 7 bases that match TRBD2. Trimming at V came to 4 bases and at J to 2 bases, leaving 6 bases not matched to a gene. The V gene's germline CDR1 is SQVTM and CDR2 ANQGSEA. This CDR3 region has 14 residues. The CDR3 here is CSVASGRFTDTQYF. CDR3 bases: TGCAGCGTTGCTAGCGGTCGCTTCACAGATACGCAGTATTTT.

In DNA form, the CDR3 reads TGTGCCAGTAGTATTGGGACAGGATATAATCAGCCCCAGCATTTT. Its protein is CASSIGTGYNQPQHF. The chain uses TRBV19 and TRBJ1-5; 8 nucleotides line up with TRBD1. Unmatched junction bases numbered 5, after V lost 3 bases and J lost 4 bases. The germline gives CDR1 LNHDA, CDR2 SQIVND (reference sequence). The CDR3 loop spans 15 amino acids.